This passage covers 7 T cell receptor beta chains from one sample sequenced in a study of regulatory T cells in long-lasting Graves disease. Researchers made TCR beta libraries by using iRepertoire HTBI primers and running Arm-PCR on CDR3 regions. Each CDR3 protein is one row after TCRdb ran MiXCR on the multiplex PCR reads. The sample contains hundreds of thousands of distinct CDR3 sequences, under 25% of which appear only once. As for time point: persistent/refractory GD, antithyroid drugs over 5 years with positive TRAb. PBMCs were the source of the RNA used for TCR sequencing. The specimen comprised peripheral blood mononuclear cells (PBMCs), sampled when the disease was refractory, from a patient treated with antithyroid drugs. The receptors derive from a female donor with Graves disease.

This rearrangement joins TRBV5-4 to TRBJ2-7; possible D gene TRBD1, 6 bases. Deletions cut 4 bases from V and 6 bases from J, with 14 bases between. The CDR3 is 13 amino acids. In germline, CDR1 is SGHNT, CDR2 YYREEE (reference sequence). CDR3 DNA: TGTGCCAGCAGCGGGACAATGAGGTCCGAGCAGTACTTC. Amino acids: CASSGTMRSEQYF.

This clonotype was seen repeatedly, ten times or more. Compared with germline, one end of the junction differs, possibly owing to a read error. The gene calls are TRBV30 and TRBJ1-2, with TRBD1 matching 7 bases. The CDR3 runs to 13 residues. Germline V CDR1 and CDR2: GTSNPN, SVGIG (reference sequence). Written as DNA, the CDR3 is TGTGCCTGGGCGACAGGGTTTAACGATGGCTACACCTTC. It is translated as CAWATGFNDGYTF.

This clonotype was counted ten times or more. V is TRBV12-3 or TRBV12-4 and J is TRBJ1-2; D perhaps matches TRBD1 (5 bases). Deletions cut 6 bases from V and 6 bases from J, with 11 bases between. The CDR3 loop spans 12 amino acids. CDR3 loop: CASSPAGDGYTF. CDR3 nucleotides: TGTGCCAGCAGCCCCGCGGGGGATGGCTACACCTTC.

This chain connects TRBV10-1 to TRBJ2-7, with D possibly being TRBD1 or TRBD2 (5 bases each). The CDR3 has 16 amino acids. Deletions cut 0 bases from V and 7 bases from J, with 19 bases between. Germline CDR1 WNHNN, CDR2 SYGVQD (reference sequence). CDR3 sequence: CASSESRRGLGSEQYF. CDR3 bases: TGCGCCAGCAGTGAGTCGCGTAGGGGCTTAGGGAGTGAGCAGTACTTC.

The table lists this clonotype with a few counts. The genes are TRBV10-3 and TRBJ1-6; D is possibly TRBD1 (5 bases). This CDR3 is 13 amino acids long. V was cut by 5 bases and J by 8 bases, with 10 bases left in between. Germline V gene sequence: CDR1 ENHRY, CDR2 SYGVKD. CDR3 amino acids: CAISSDSHSPLHF. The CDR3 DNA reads TGTGCCATCAGTTCTGACAGTCATTCACCCCTCCACTTT.

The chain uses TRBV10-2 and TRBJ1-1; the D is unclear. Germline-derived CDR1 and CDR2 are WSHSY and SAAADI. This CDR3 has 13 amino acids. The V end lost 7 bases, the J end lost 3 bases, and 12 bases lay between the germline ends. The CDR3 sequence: CASISAGDTEAFF. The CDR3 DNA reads TGCGCCAGCATTAGCGCCGGGGACACTGAAGCTTTCTTT.

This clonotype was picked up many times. CDR3 amino acids: CASSLEGRRKYGYTF. For the CDR3, the DNA is TGTGCCAGCAGTTTGGAGGGGAGGAGGAAGTATGGCTACACCTTC. The chain has TRBV28 and TRBJ1-2, with a tentative D call TRBD1 (5 bases). This CDR3 has 15 residues. Germline CDR1 and CDR2: MDHEN and SYDVKM. V lost 3 bases and J lost 5, with 16 bases in between.